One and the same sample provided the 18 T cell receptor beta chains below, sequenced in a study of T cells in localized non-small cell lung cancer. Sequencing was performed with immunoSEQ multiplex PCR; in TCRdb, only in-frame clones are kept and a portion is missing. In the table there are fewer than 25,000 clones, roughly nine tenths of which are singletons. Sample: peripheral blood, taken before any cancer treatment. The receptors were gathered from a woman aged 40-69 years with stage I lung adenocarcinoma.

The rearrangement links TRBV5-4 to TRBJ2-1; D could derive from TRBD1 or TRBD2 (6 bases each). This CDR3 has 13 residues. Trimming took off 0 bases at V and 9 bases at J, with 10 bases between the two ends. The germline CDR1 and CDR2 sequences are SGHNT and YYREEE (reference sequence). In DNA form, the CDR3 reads TGTGCCAGCAGCTTGGTCGGGGGCGGTGAGCAGTTCTTC. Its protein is CASSLVGGGEQFF.

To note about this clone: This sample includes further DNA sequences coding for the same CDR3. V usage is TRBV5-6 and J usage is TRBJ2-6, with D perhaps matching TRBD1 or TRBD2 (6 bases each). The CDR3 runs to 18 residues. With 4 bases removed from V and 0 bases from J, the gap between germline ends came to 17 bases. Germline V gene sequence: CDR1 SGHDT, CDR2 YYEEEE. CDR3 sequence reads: CASSRGLAGSSGANVLTF. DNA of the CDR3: TGTGCCAGCAGCCGGGGGCTGGCGGGGAGCTCTGGGGCCAACGTCCTGACTTTC.

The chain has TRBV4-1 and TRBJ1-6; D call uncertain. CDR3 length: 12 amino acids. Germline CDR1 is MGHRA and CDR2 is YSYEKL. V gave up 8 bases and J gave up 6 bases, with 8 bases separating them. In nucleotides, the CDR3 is TGCGCCAGCGGGTCCACTAATTCACCCCTCCACTTT. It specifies CASGSTNSPLHF.

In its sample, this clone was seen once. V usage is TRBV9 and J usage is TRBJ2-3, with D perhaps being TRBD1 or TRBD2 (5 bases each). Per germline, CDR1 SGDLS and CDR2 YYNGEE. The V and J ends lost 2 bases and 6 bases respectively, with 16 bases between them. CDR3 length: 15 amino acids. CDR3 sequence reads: CASSVRDGQGDTQYF. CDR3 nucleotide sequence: TGTGCCAGCAGCGTTCGGGACGGACAAGGTGATACGCAGTATTTT.

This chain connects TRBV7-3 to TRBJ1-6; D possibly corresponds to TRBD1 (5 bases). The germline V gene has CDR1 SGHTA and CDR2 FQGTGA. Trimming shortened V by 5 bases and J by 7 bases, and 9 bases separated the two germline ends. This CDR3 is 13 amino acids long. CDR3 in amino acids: CASSVAGNSPLHF. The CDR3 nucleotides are TGTGCCAGCAGCGTTGCAGGGAATTCACCCCTCCACTTT.

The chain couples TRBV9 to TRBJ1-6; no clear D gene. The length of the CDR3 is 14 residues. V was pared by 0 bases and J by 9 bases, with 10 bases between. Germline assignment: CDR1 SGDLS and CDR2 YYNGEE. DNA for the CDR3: TGTGCCAGCAGCGTAGTAGGCACCGGTTCACCCCTCCACTTT. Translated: CASSVVGTGSPLHF. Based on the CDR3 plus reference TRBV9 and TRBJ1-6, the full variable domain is DSGVTQTPKHLITATGQRVTLRCSPRSGDLSVYWYQQSLDQGLQFLIQYYNGEERAKGNILERFSAQQFPDLHSELNLSSLELGDSALYFCASSVVGTGSPLHFGNGTRLTVT.

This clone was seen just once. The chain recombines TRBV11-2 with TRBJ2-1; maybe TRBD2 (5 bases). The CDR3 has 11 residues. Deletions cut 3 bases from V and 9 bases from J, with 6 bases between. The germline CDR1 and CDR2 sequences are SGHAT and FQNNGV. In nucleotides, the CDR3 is TGTGCCAGCAGCTTCGGGGTTGAGCAGTTCTTC. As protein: CASSFGVEQFF.

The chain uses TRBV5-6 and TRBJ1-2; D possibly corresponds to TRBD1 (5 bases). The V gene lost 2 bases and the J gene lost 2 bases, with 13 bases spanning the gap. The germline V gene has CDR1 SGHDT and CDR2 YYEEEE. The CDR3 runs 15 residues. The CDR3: CASSFLGDGNYGYTF. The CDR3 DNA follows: TGTGCCAGCAGCTTTTTAGGGGATGGGAACTATGGCTACACCTTC.

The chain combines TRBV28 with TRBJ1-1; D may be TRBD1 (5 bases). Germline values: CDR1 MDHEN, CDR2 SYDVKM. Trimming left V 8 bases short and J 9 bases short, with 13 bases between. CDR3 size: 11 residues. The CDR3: CASLTGLKAFF. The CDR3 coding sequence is TGTGCCAGCTTGACGGGACTTAAAGCTTTCTTT.

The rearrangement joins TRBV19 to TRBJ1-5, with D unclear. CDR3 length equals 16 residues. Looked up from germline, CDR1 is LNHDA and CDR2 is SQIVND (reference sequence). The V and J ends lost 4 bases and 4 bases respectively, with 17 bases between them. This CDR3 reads CASSSTGGFGNQPQHF. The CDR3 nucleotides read TGTGCCAGTAGTAGTACGGGAGGGTTTGGTAATCAGCCCCAGCATTTT.

The CDR3 DNA reads TGTGCCAGCAGCCAATCAGGCGATCTAGTAGCCTACGAGCAGTACTTC. It encodes CASSQSGDLVAYEQYF. The chain employs TRBV7-2 and TRBJ2-7; D is unclear. The length of the CDR3 is 16 residues. V lost 5 bases, J lost 2 bases, and 19 bases lay in between. Germline V lookup: CDR1 SGHTA, CDR2 FQGNSA. The full variable domain, rest sourced from reference TRBV7-2 and TRBJ2-7, is GAGVSQSPSNKVTEKGKDVELRCDPISGHTALYWYRQSLGQGLEFLIYFQGNSAPDKSGLPSDRFSAERTGGSVSTLTIQRTQQEDSAVYLCASSQSGDLVAYEQYFGPGTRLTVT.

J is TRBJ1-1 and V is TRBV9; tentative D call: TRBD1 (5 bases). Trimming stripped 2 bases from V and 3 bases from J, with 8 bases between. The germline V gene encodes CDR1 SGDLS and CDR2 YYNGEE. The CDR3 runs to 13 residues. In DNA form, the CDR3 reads TGTGCCAGCAGCGTTCGGGGGGACACTGAAGCTTTCTTT. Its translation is CASSVRGDTEAFF.

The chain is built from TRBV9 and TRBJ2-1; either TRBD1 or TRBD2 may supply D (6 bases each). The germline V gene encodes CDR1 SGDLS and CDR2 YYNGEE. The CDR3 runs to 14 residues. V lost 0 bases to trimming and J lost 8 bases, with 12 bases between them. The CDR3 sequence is CASSVEGGSDEQFF. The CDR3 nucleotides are TGTGCCAGCAGCGTAGAAGGGGGGTCAGATGAGCAGTTCTTC. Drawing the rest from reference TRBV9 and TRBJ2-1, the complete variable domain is DSGVTQTPKHLITATGQRVTLRCSPRSGDLSVYWYQQSLDQGLQFLIQYYNGEERAKGNILERFSAQQFPDLHSELNLSSLELGDSALYFCASSVEGGSDEQFFGPGTRLTVL.

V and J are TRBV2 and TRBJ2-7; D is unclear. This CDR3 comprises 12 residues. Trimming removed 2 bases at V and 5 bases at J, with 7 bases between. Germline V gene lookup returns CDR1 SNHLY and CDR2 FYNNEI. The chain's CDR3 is CASSESGHEQYF. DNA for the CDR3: TGTGCCAGCAGTGAATCGGGCCACGAGCAGTACTTC.

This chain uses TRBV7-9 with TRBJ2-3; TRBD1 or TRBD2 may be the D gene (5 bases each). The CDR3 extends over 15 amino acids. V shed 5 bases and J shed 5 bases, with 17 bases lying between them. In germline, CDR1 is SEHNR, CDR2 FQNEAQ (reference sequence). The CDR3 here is CASSHGRGFGDTQYF. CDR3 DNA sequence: TGTGCCAGCAGCCACGGACGGGGCTTCGGAGATACGCAGTATTTT.

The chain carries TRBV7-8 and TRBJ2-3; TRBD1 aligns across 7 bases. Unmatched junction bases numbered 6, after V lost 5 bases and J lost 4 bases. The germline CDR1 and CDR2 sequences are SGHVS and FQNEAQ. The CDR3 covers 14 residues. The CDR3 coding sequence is TGTGCCAGCAGCCTATGGACAGGAGCAGATACGCAGTATTTT. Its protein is CASSLWTGADTQYF.

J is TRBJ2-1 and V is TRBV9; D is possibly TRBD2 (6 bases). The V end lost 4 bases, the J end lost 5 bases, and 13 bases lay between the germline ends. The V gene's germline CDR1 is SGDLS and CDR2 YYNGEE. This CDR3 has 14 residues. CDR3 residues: CASSPGSRHNEQFF. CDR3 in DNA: TGTGCCAGCAGCCCCGGGAGTAGACACAATGAGCAGTTCTTC. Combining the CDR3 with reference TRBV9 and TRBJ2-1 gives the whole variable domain DSGVTQTPKHLITATGQRVTLRCSPRSGDLSVYWYQQSLDQGLQFLIQYYNGEERAKGNILERFSAQQFPDLHSELNLSSLELGDSALYFCASSPGSRHNEQFFGPGTRLTVL.

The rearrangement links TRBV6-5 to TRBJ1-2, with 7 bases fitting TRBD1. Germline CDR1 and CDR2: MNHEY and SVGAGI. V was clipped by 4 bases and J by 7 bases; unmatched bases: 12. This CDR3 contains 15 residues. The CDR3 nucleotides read TGTGCCAGCAGTTCCAACCCGACAGGGATGGGTGGCTACACCTTC. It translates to CASSSNPTGMGGYTF.